This T cell receptor beta chain was profiled in a study of blood T cell repertoires in COVID-19. About this clone: The sample holds other DNA sequences that translate to the same CDR3.

The CDR3 spans 14 residues. Trimming stripped 0 bases from V and 2 bases from J, with 9 bases between. Looked up from germline, CDR1 is SGHDT and CDR2 is YYEEEE. TCRdb's copy holds only in-frame clones and misses some; the assay was immunoSEQ multiplex PCR. The sample carries 250,000 to 300,000 clones, 85% to 90% recorded once. This TCR was recovered from a woman aged 45 to 65 with COVID-19, enrolled during active disease. The V and J genes are TRBV5-6 and TRBJ2-7; possibly TRBD2 for D (5 bases). What was sequenced was peripheral blood. CDR3 nucleotide sequence: TGTGCCAGCAGCTTGGTACCGGGGACCTACGAGCAGTACTTC. Translated, it gives CASSLVPGTYEQYF.